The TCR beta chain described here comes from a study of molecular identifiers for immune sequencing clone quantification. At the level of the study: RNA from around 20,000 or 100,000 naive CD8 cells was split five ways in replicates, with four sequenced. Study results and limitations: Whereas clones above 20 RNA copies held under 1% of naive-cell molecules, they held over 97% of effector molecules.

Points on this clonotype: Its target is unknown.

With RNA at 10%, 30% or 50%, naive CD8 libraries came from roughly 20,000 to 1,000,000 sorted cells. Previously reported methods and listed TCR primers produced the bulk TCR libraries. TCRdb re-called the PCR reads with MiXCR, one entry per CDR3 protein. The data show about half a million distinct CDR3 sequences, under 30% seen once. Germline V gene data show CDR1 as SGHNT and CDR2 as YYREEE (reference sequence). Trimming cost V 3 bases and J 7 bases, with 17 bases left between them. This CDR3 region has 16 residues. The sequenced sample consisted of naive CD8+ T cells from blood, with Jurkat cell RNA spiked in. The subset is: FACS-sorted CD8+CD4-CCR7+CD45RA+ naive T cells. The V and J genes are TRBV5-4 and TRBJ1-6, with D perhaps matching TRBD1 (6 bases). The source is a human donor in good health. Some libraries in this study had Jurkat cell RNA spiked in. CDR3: CASSWGPGQGNSPLHF. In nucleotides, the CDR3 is TGTGCCAGCAGCTGGGGGCCAGGGCAAGGGAATTCACCCCTCCACTTT. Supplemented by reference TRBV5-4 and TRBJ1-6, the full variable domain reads ETGVTQSPTHLIKTRGQQVTLRCSSQSGHNTVSWYQQALGQGPQFIFQYYREEENGRGNFPPRFSGLQFPNYSSELNVNALELDDSALYLCASSWGPGQGNSPLHFGNGTRLTVT.